This TCR beta chain comes out of a study of T cells in Graves' hyperthyroidism and ophthalmopathy. Researchers defined stable Graves' hyperthyroidism as no ophthalmopathy progression within 18 months. RNA transcripts served as the template for amplifying TCR beta CDR3 regions. RT-PCR in the first round (using the HTBI primer set) targeted the TCR CDR3. MiXCR, applied by TCRdb to the multiplex PCR reads, yields one record per CDR3 protein. This table has around 340,000 distinct CDR3 sequences, about 14% appearing once. The CDR3 covers 16 residues. The germline V gene has CDR1 SGDLS and CDR2 YYNGEE. Trimming at V came to 4 bases and at J to 6 bases, leaving 10 bases not matched to a gene.

V gene TRBV9 combines with J gene TRBJ2-1, with TRBD1 matching 10 bases. This TCR was recovered from a woman aged 25 to 39 with Graves' hyperthyroidism. The sample was blood. CDR3 nucleotides: TGTGCCAGCAGCCTAGTGGACAGGGGGGGCCCCAATGAGCAGTTCTTC. It specifies CASSLVDRGGPNEQFF.